The next 29 T cell receptor beta chains were all read from a single sample in a study of cytomegalovirus exposure and HLA in healthy donors. Researchers ran the PCR with 60 Vbeta and 13 Jbeta primers. Measured with immunoSEQ multiplex PCR; TCRdb has only the in-frame clones, and not every one. The listing records approximately 40,000 clones. Sequencing was carried out using PBMCs. The receptors were sampled from a human donor in good health.

J is TRBJ2-3 and V is TRBV6-1; the match to TRBD2 covers 7 bases. Germline values: CDR1 MNHNS, CDR2 SASEGT. The V segment lost 4 bases and the J segment 1 base; nucleotides outside the gene matches: 8. The CDR3 is 16 residues long. DNA of the CDR3: TGTGCCAGCAGTGCAGTCGAGCGGGGTCGCACAGATACGCAGTATTTT. Protein: CASSAVERGRTDTQYF.

The V and J genes are TRBV6-6 and TRBJ2-2, with a weak D call TRBD2 (6 bases). CDR1 is MNHNY, CDR2 SVGAGI, per germline (reference sequence). Trimming stripped 10 bases from V and 2 bases from J, with 20 bases between. The CDR3 spans 16 residues. CDR3 loop: CATNPGRGTNTGELFF. In DNA, the CDR3 is TGTGCCACCAACCCGGGCCGGGGGACCAACACCGGGGAGCTGTTTTTT.

V usage is TRBV5-1 and J usage is TRBJ2-4; no reliable D call. The CDR3 consists of 15 residues. Germline CDR1 reads SGHRS; CDR2 reads YFSETQ. Between the trimmed V and J ends, which lost 5 bases and 0 bases, there was a span of 12 bases. CDR3 sequence reads: CASSQAPVAKNIQYF. The CDR3 nucleotides read TGCGCCAGCAGTCAGGCGCCAGTAGCCAAAAACATTCAGTACTTC.

Concerning this clone: Mismatch with germline at one junction end may stem from a read error. Here the CDR3 reads CASSRGQGSWGTEDFF. The CDR3 DNA reads as TGTGCCAGCTCACGGGGACAGGGATCGTGGGGGACTGAAGATTTCTTT. V is TRBV18 and J is TRBJ1-1; 9 nucleotides line up with TRBD1. Germline CDR1 reads KGHSH; CDR2 reads LQKENI. There are 16 residues in the CDR3.

The J gene is TRBJ1-1, the V gene TRBV28; tentative D call: TRBD1 (5 bases). This CDR3 is 16 amino acids long. Trimming took 11 bases from V and 0 from J, leaving 22 bases between them. The V gene's germline CDR1 is MDHEN and CDR2 SYDVKM. CDR3 sequence: CASRTGGGGLNTEAFF. CDR3 in DNA: TGTGCCTCTCGGACGGGCGGGGGGGGATTGAACACTGAAGCTTTCTTT.

V is TRBV4-1 and J is TRBJ2-7; 9 bases match TRBD1. The junction had 7 bases not matched to a gene; V was cut back by 2 bases and J by 2 bases. The CDR3 extends over 16 amino acids. Germline-derived CDR1 and CDR2 are MGHRA and YSYEKL. In DNA, the CDR3 is TGCGCCAGCAGCCAACCCACAGGGGGCTACGCCTACGAGCAGTACTTC. This gives the protein CASSQPTGGYAYEQYF.

The V call is TRBV19, the J call TRBJ1-5; D is perhaps TRBD1 (6 bases). Germline values: CDR1 LNHDA, CDR2 SQIVND (reference sequence). This CDR3 contains 15 residues. With 4 bases removed from V and 4 bases from J, the gap between germline ends came to 14 bases. The DNA for the CDR3 is TGTGCCAGTAGTAAGCGGACAGCTAGAAATCAGCCCCAGCATTTT. Amino acid sequence: CASSKRTARNQPQHF.

The chain employs TRBV19 and TRBJ2-5; the D is unclear. In germline, CDR1 is LNHDA, CDR2 SQIVND (reference sequence). CDR3 size: 11 residues. Trimming shortened V by 6 bases and J by 0 bases, and 2 bases separated the two germline ends. CDR3 sequence: CASSNQETQYF. CDR3 bases: TGTGCCAGTAGCAACCAAGAGACCCAGTACTTC. The complete variable domain, with remaining parts taken from reference TRBV19 and TRBJ2-5, reads DGGITQSPKYLFRKEGQNVTLSCEQNLNHDAMYWYRQDPGQGLRLIYYSQIVNDFQKGDIAEGYSVSREKKESFPLTVTSAQKNPTAFYLCASSNQETQYFGPGTRLLVL.

This chain joins TRBV5-1 and TRBJ1-1; D might be TRBD1 (6 bases). The CDR3 is 14 amino acids. V dropped 3 bases and J dropped 4 bases, with 13 bases sitting between them. Germline V CDR1 and CDR2: SGHRS, YFSETQ. In DNA form, the CDR3 reads TGCGCCAGCAGCTCACGGGGGGGCTCCACTGAAGCTTTCTTT. Translating it yields CASSSRGGSTEAFF.

The genes are TRBV5-1 and TRBJ2-3, with D possibly matching TRBD1 (6 bases). Trimming removed 0 bases from V and 2 bases from J, with 10 bases in between. Germline assignment: CDR1 SGHRS and CDR2 YFSETQ. This CDR3 contains 15 residues. The CDR3 nucleotides are TGCGCCAGCAGCTTGGGCGACAGGAACACAGATACGCAGTATTTT. Translated: CASSLGDRNTDTQYF.

The CDR3 DNA is TGTGCCAGCAGTGAACAGATCTATGGCTACACCTTC. It is translated as CASSEQIYGYTF. The V gene is TRBV2, the J gene TRBJ1-2; no firm D call. The CDR3 spans 12 residues. Germline V gives CDR1 SNHLY, CDR2 FYNNEI. V lost 2 bases to trimming and J lost 4 bases, with 5 bases between them.

The rearrangement uses TRBV28 and TRBJ2-7; TRBD1 is a possible D gene (6 bases). The CDR3 runs 14 residues. V lost 3 bases to trimming and J lost 6 bases, with 15 bases between them. Looked up from germline, CDR1 is MDHEN and CDR2 is SYDVKM. CDR3 in amino acids: CASSFPRGRSEQYF. For the CDR3, the DNA is TGTGCCAGCAGTTTCCCCAGGGGCAGGAGCGAGCAGTACTTC.

The chain uses TRBV6-5 and TRBJ2-7; D may be TRBD1 (6 bases). In germline, CDR1 is MNHEY, CDR2 SVGAGI. There are 14 residues in the CDR3. V lost 6 bases and J lost 3, with 15 bases in between. Here the CDR3 reads CASRRTETIYEQYF. CDR3 nucleotide sequence: TGTGCCAGCAGAAGGACAGAGACTATCTACGAGCAGTACTTC.

This sequence joins TRBV5-1 and TRBJ1-2; 10 bases align to TRBD1. CDR1 and CDR2 (germline): SGHRS, YFSETQ. The CDR3 spans 12 residues. The trim removed 3 bases at V and 8 bases at J, leaving 1 base unmatched. The CDR3 bases are TGCGCCAGCAGCTGGGACAGGGGAGGCTACACCTTC. Protein: CASSWDRGGYTF.

V usage is TRBV2 and J usage is TRBJ2-7; a weak D match, TRBD2 (5 bases). The CDR3 length is 15 residues. The germline V gene encodes CDR1 SNHLY and CDR2 FYNNEI. The ends were cut back, 3 bases at V and 2 bases at J, with 14 bases in the middle. This chain's CDR3 is CASSEGPGDAYEQYF. The CDR3 region has the DNA TGTGCCAGCAGTGAGGGCCCCGGGGATGCCTACGAGCAGTACTTC.

The chain carries TRBV15 and TRBJ1-1; the D gene is possibly TRBD1 (6 bases). With 6 bases removed from V and 1 base from J, the gap between germline ends came to 9 bases. Germline CDR1 LNHNV, CDR2 YYDKDF (reference sequence). This CDR3 has 13 residues. The CDR3 region is CATRPDRNTEAFF. The CDR3, as DNA: TGTGCCACCAGACCGGACAGGAACACTGAAGCTTTCTTT.

The V gene is TRBV29-1, the J gene TRBJ1-2, with TRBD1 identical over 8 bases. The CDR3 has 12 amino acids. Trimming cost V 2 bases and J 12 bases; bases outside gene matches: 8. CDR1 and CDR2 (germline): SQVTM, ANQGSEA. The CDR3 DNA follows: TGCAGCGTTGAACGGACAGGGCTTTTCGACACCTTC. As protein: CSVERTGLFDTF.

This chain links TRBV4-1 with TRBJ1-4; D might be TRBD1 (5 bases). Per germline, CDR1 MGHRA and CDR2 YSYEKL. The V end lost 3 bases, the J end lost 13 bases, and 9 bases lay between the germline ends. CDR3 size: 11 residues. CDR3 protein: CASSHAGGLFF. CDR3 coding DNA: TGCGCCAGCAGCCATGCGGGGGGACTGTTTTTT.

The chain uses TRBV5-1 and TRBJ1-1, with D possibly matching TRBD1 (6 bases). This CDR3 contains 15 residues. CDR1 and CDR2 (germline): SGHRS, YFSETQ. Trimming took 0 bases from V and 3 from J, leaving 12 bases between them. CDR3 protein: CASSLGGGADTEAFF. For the CDR3, the DNA is TGCGCCAGCAGCTTGGGAGGGGGTGCGGACACTGAAGCTTTCTTT.

The chain carries TRBV2 and TRBJ2-7; a possible D gene is TRBD2 (5 bases). Trimming shortened V by 6 bases and J by 6 bases, and 15 bases separated the two germline ends. CDR3 length equals 13 residues. Germline lookup yields CDR1 SNHLY and CDR2 FYNNEI. CDR3 loop: CASSLGLGSEQYF. The CDR3 region has the DNA TGTGCCAGCAGCCTAGGGTTAGGGAGCGAGCAGTACTTC.

This sequence joins TRBV5-1 and TRBJ2-7, with 13 positions matching TRBD2. The CDR3 totals 16 residues. The V gene's germline CDR1 is SGHRS and CDR2 YFSETQ. Losses at the gene ends were 4 bases for V and 8 bases for J; bases not matched to a gene: 12. CDR3 sequence reads: CASSPRTSGGHSKQYF. CDR3 DNA: TGCGCCAGCAGCCCCCGGACTAGCGGGGGCCACAGCAAGCAGTACTTC.

The chain is built from TRBV6-5 and TRBJ2-5; weak D call: TRBD1 (7 bases). V was shortened by 5 bases and J by 3 bases, with 13 bases between the two germline ends. This CDR3 spans 14 amino acids. Germline V gene data show CDR1 as MNHEY and CDR2 as SVGAGI. The CDR3 DNA follows: TGTGCCAGCAGTCCCTTCAGGGGGGAAGAGACCCAGTACTTC. Amino acids: CASSPFRGEETQYF.

V usage is TRBV7-9 and J usage is TRBJ1-1, with TRBD1 identical over 11 bases. With V trimmed by 5 bases and J by 5 bases, 10 bases remained unmatched. Germline V lookup: CDR1 SEHNR, CDR2 FQNEAQ (reference sequence). This CDR3 has 16 residues. As DNA, the CDR3 is TGTGCCAGCAGCCCTCGGACAGGGGGCGCGGGGACTGAAGCTTTCTTT. Translation gives CASSPRTGGAGTEAFF.

CDR3 nucleotide sequence: TGTGCCAGCAGCTTAGGGCCCGGGGGTAACGGCGAGCAGTACTTC. It codes for CASSLGPGGNGEQYF. The chain uses TRBV7-6 and TRBJ2-7; maybe TRBD2 (6 bases). The CDR3 totals 15 residues. Germline V lookup: CDR1 SGHVS, CDR2 FNYEAQ. Trimming removed 1 base from V and 6 bases from J, with 16 bases in between.

The V gene is TRBV4-1, the J gene TRBJ1-4; 7 nucleotides match TRBD1. The germline V gene encodes CDR1 MGHRA and CDR2 YSYEKL. The J segment lost 4 bases and the V segment lost 3 bases, leaving 5 bases of the junction unmatched. This CDR3 is 15 amino acids long. The CDR3: CASSQGQWDNEKLFF. CDR3 DNA: TGCGCCAGCAGCCAGGGACAGTGGGATAATGAAAAACTGTTTTTT.

This rearrangement joins TRBV2 to TRBJ2-3, with D hard to call. The CDR3 totals 15 residues. Trimming removed 6 bases at V and 0 bases at J, with 13 bases between. Germline V lookup: CDR1 SNHLY, CDR2 FYNNEI. The CDR3 region has the DNA TGTGCCAGCAGCCCCAGTTATTCTAGCACAGATACGCAGTATTTT. Amino acid sequence: CASSPSYSSTDTQYF.

V and J are TRBV7-8 and TRBJ1-2; no definite D call. This CDR3 comprises 16 residues. Germline V gives CDR1 SGHVS, CDR2 FQNEAQ. Deletions cut 2 bases from V and 3 bases from J, with 16 bases between. The DNA of the CDR3 is TGTGCCAGCAGCTTAAACCGGGAAAGGGTTGACTATGGCTACACCTTC. Translating gives CASSLNRERVDYGYTF.

As regards this clone: Other DNA variants within this sample encode the same CDR3. The chain couples TRBV19 to TRBJ1-6, with 7 bases matching TRBD1. V lost 4 bases and J lost 8; bases outside the gene matches: 8. This CDR3 is built from 15 residues. Germline V gene sequence: CDR1 LNHDA, CDR2 SQIVND (reference sequence). The CDR3 reads CASSTTQGRYSPLHF. DNA of the CDR3: TGTGCCAGTAGTACCACACAGGGGCGATATTCACCCCTCCACTTT.

J is TRBJ2-3 and V is TRBV28; TRBD2 might be the D (7 bases). The CDR3 totals 13 residues. Per germline, CDR1 MDHEN and CDR2 SYDVKM. The V end was cut by 10 bases, the J end by 6 bases, with 17 bases between. The CDR3 DNA sequence: TGTGCCACTGCGGGGGCCCTTGCGGATACGCAGTATTTT. Translated: CATAGALADTQYF. The variable domain in full, with the rest retrieved from reference TRBV28 and TRBJ2-3, is DVKVTQSSRYLVKRTGEKVFLECVQDMDHENMFWYRQDPGLGLRLIYFSYDVKMKEKGDIPEGYSVSREKKERFSLILESASTNQTSMYLCATAGALADTQYFGPGTRLTVL.